This T cell receptor beta chain was identified in a study of tumor-infiltrating lymphocytes in primary liver carcinoma. V was cut by 1 base and J by 13 bases, with 19 bases left in between. The CDR3 spans 13 residues. Germline assignment: CDR1 SQVTM and CDR2 ANQGSEA. Bulk tissue was left unsorted, and RNA and DNA were co-extracted from roughly 20-30 mg of it. Synthesis of TCR beta cDNA was carried out from approximately 0.55 ug total RNA with a constant-region primer. Library construction for TCR beta comprised three nested multiplex PCR rounds performed with slightly modified ARM-PCR. With TRBV1-TRBV30 forward primers and a C-beta reverse primer, the first two PCR rounds were run for 10 to 11 cycles each. TCRdb called the multiplex PCR reads again in MiXCR, with one record for every CDR3 protein. The profile shows roughly 70,000 distinct CDR3 sequences, 71% of them singletons.

The sample taken for sequencing was liver tumor tissue from sampling region 4. Noted subset: tumor region T4, right-lateral pole. The sequence came from a middle-aged man with primary liver carcinoma and hepatitis B virus infection. This sequence joins TRBV29-1 and TRBJ1-2; no firm D call. The CDR3 DNA sequence: TGCAGCGTTGAAGGGGGTCCAATGCATGTCTGCACCTTC. Protein: CSVEGGPMHVCTF. Full variable domain (outside the CDR3, taken from reference TRBV29-1 and TRBJ1-2): SAVISQKPSRDICQRGTSLTIQCQVDSQVTMMFWYRQQPGQSLTLIATANQGSEATYESGFVIDKFPISRPNLTFSTLTVSNMSPEDSSIYLCSVEGGPMHVCTFGSGTRLTVV.